Presented here are 9 T cell receptor beta chains from one specimen sequenced in a study of blood T cell repertoires in COVID-19. Repertoires were generated with immunoSEQ multiplex PCR, while TCRdb's copy carries only in-frame clones and drops some. The sample lists around 190,000 clones; roughly four fifths were seen once. The sequenced material came from PBMCs or T cells enriched from blood (not recorded which). The receptors originated from a middle-aged man who had recovered from COVID-19.

This chain uses TRBV3-1 (or the pseudogene TRBV3-2) with TRBJ2-3; D possibly corresponds to TRBD2 (6 bases). Trimming took 3 bases from V and 7 from J, leaving 14 bases between them. Germline V CDR1 and CDR2: LGHDT, YNNKEL (reference sequence). CDR3 length: 14 residues. The CDR3 here is CASSQGGGPNTQYF. The CDR3, as DNA: TGTGCCAGCAGCCAGGGTGGAGGGCCAAATACGCAGTATTTT.

This clone was seen a few times. CDR3 residues: CASSQVIQGVWADYEQYF. CDR3 nucleotide sequence: TGTGCCAGCAGCCAAGTTATACAGGGGGTGTGGGCTGACTACGAGCAGTACTTC. The genes are TRBV4-2 and TRBJ2-7, with TRBD1 matching over 8 bases. Germline V gene data show CDR1 as LGHNA and CDR2 as YNFKEQ. The CDR3 spans 18 residues. After removal of 1 base from V and 3 bases from J, the junction contained 14 bases not matched to a gene.

This chain links TRBV6-5 with TRBJ1-5; tentative D call: TRBD1 (5 bases). Trimming stripped 6 bases from V and 4 bases from J, with 7 bases between. The germline V gene has CDR1 MNHEY and CDR2 SVGAGI. The CDR3 is made up of 12 amino acids. The CDR3 nucleotides read TGTGCCAGCAGCCAGGGAAATCAGCCCCAGCATTTT. Encoded protein: CASSQGNQPQHF.

The rearrangement joins TRBV5-1 to TRBJ2-5, with 9 bases lining up with TRBD1. Germline V lookup: CDR1 SGHRS, CDR2 YFSETQ. V was pared by 3 bases and J by 5 bases, with 8 bases of the junction left unmatched. This CDR3 has 15 amino acids. The CDR3 reads CASSSNRGRRETQYF. In nucleotides, the CDR3 is TGCGCCAGCAGCTCGAACAGGGGGCGCCGCGAGACCCAGTACTTC.

The chain has TRBV27 and TRBJ2-1, with TRBD1 matching over 9 bases. Losses at the gene ends were 6 bases for V and 7 bases for J; bases not matched to a gene: 13. Germline V gives CDR1 MNHEY, CDR2 SMNVEV (reference sequence). This CDR3 contains 16 residues. CDR3 bases: TGTGCCAGCAGCCCTAGTCGTGGGACAGGGTTTAATGAGCAGTTCTTC. Translating gives CASSPSRGTGFNEQFF.

V gene TRBV7-7 combines with J gene TRBJ2-3; 8 positions match TRBD1. This CDR3 comprises 15 residues. Trimming cost V 5 bases and J 6 bases; bases outside gene matches: 10. The germline CDR1 and CDR2 sequences are SSHAT and FNYEAQ (reference sequence). Here the CDR3 reads CASSPGTGTTDTQYF. For the CDR3, the DNA is TGTGCCAGCAGCCCCGGGACAGGAACGACCGATACGCAGTATTTT.

This clone was observed a few times. J is TRBJ2-5 and V is TRBV7-9; 8 nucleotides align to TRBD1. CDR1 is SEHNR and CDR2 is FQNEAQ in the germline V gene (reference sequence). This CDR3 has 14 residues. V lost 2 bases, J lost 5 bases, and 4 bases stayed unmatched. CDR3: CASSLTGGIETQYF. CDR3 nucleotides: TGTGCCAGCAGCTTAACAGGGGGTATTGAGACCCAGTACTTC.

The chain links TRBV19 to TRBJ1-1, with D perhaps TRBD1 (6 bases). Trimming took off 0 bases at V and 4 bases at J, with 9 bases between the two ends. In germline, CDR1 is LNHDA, CDR2 SQIVND (reference sequence). The CDR3 loop spans 14 amino acids. The CDR3 sequence: CASSIDGGATEAFF. CDR3 bases: TGTGCCAGTAGTATAGACGGGGGGGCCACTGAAGCTTTCTTT.

The chain links TRBV30 to TRBJ2-7; D is unclear. Trimming took 4 bases from V and 2 from J, leaving 6 bases between them. CDR3 size: 11 residues. Germline values: CDR1 GTSNPN, CDR2 SVGIG (reference sequence). The CDR3 sequence: CAWTTAYEQYF. CDR3 nucleotides: TGTGCCTGGACTACAGCCTACGAGCAGTACTTC.